A selection of T cell receptor beta chains follows, all from one sample in a study of T cell responses to AZD1222 COVID-19 vaccine. Libraries were prepared by immunoSEQ multiplex PCR; TCRdb keeps only in-frame clonotypes and omits some of them. The table lists some 170,000 clones, around nine tenths of them singletons. Sequencing was performed on peripheral blood, taken on day 0 of AZD1222 vaccination. All receptors come from an adult in good health. The CDR3 runs from the conserved cysteine through the conserved F or W. The D gene is left open where the match is weak. The listing skips clone size in some rows; elsewhere it reads once, few, many or a size class.

d_call j_call v_call clone_size cdr3_aa cdr3_nt
. TRBJ2-7 TRBV7-9 few CASSPGTGLLSSYEQYF TGTGCCAGCAGCCCGGGGACGGGACTTTTAAGCTCCTACGAGCAGTACTTC
. TRBJ2-1 TRBV19 . CASRHRVLTGEQFF TGTGCCAGTAGGCACCGGGTGCTAACTGGTGAGCAGTTCTTC
. TRBJ1-1 TRBV14 . CASSLNLRNTEAFF TGTGCCAGCAGCCTTAATTTGAGGAACACTGAAGCTTTCTTT
TRBD2 TRBJ2-1 TRBV5-1 once CASSATGLAGVLEQFF TGCGCCAGCAGCGCAACGGGACTAGCGGGAGTTTTGGAGCAGTTCTTC
. TRBJ1-5 TRBV6-1 . CASSEAGRGNQPQHF TGTGCCAGCAGTGAAGCGGGCAGGGGCAATCAGCCCCAGCATTTT
TRBD1 TRBJ1-2 TRBV19 . CASSGTDFRYGYTF TGTGCCAGTAGCGGGACAGACTTTCGCTATGGCTACACCTTC
. TRBJ2-3 TRBV5-1 . CASRLGGFTDTQYF TGCGCCAGCAGATTGGGGGGTTTCACAGATACGCAGTATTTT
TRBD2 TRBJ2-3 TRBV11-1 . CASSAGTSGATDTQYF TGTGCCAGCAGCGCCGGGACTAGCGGGGCCACAGATACGCAGTATTTT
. TRBJ2-5 TRBV7-2 . CASSLEPGAKTQYF TGTGCCAGCAGCTTAGAGCCGGGGGCGAAGACCCAGTACTTC
. TRBJ1-4 TRBV5-5 . CASSLVTNEKLFF TGTGCCAGCAGCTTGGTTACTAATGAAAAACTGTTTTTT
TRBD2 TRBJ2-7 TRBV7-9 . CASTSRLAGRWYEQYF TGTGCCAGCACCTCGCGGCTAGCGGGAAGATGGTACGAGCAGTACTTC
TRBD2 TRBJ2-5 TRBV7-9 . CASSRTSGSRQETQYF TGTGCCAGCAGCCGGACTAGCGGGAGTAGGCAAGAGACCCAGTACTTC
TRBD1 TRBJ1-2 TRBV5-1 . CASSFGTGGNDYGYTF TGCGCCAGCAGCTTCGGGACAGGGGGTAATGACTATGGCTACACCTTC
TRBD1 TRBJ1-1 TRBV15 . CATSRDNQGATEAFF TGTGCCACCAGCAGAGACAATCAGGGGGCGACTGAAGCTTTCTTT
. TRBJ2-2 TRBV10-3 . CAISAGGRTGELFF TGTGCCATCAGTGCCGGAGGACGGACCGGGGAGCTGTTTTTT
TRBD1 TRBJ2-5 TRBV7-6 . CASSPGQGAGETQYF TGTGCCAGCAGCCCCGGACAGGGGGCGGGGGAGACCCAGTACTTC
. TRBJ1-2 TRBV3-1/TRBV3-2 . CASSGGAGDGDYGYTF TGTGCCAGCAGCGGCGGCGCAGGGGACGGGGACTATGGCTACACCTTC
TRBD2 TRBJ2-2 TRBV5-4 . CASSLAELAGVVELFF TGTGCCAGCAGCTTGGCCGAACTAGCGGGAGTTGTGGAGCTGTTTTTT
. TRBJ1-1 TRBV10-3 . CAISDRVVTEAFF TGTGCCATCAGTGACAGGGTGGTCACTGAAGCTTTCTTT
TRBD2 TRBJ2-5 TRBV19 . CASSSSGRETQYF TGTGCCAGTAGTTCTAGCGGGAGGGAGACCCAGTACTTC
. TRBJ2-7 TRBV28 once CASRVSYEQYF TGTGCCAGCAGGGTCTCCTACGAGCAGTACTTC
TRBD2 TRBJ2-5 TRBV5-4 once CASSPAGTSGRGGIETQYF TGTGCCAGCAGCCCGGCGGGGACTAGCGGGAGGGGAGGGATTGAGACCCAGTACTTC
. TRBJ1-6 TRBV7-8 . CASSLGVSGSPLHF TGTGCCAGCAGCCTAGGAGTCAGCGGATCACCCCTCCACTTT
. TRBJ1-2 TRBV10-1 . CASSESGNYGYTF TGCGCCAGCAGTGAGTCGGGCAACTATGGCTACACCTTC
. TRBJ1-1 TRBV5-1 . CASSLEPGTEAFF TGCGCCAGCAGCTTGGAACCGGGCACTGAAGCTTTCTTT
. TRBJ2-7 TRBV30 . CAWSVQGGNYEQYF TGTGCCTGGAGTGTACAAGGGGGAAACTACGAGCAGTACTTC
. TRBJ2-7 TRBV5-6 few CASSLDGLGGSYEQYF TGTGCCAGCAGCTTGGATGGTTTAGGGGGGTCGTACGAGCAGTACTTC
. TRBJ1-1 TRBV19 . CASSISPGPNTEAFF TGTGCCAGTAGTATAAGTCCGGGACCGAACACTGAAGCTTTCTTT
. TRBJ1-5 TRBV7-9 . CASSLQGPDQPQHF TGTGCCAGCAGCTTACAGGGACCAGATCAGCCCCAGCATTTT
. TRBJ2-7 TRBV14 . CASSDSFYEQYF TGTGCCAGCAGCGATTCGTTCTACGAGCAGTACTTC
. TRBJ2-5 TRBV12-3/TRBV12-4 . CASSLQVQETQYF TGTGCCAGCAGTTTACAGGTGCAAGAGACCCAGTACTTC
TRBD2 TRBJ2-7 TRBV5-4 . CASSQGLAGIRSYEQYF TGTGCCAGCAGCCAGGGACTAGCGGGAATAAGGTCCTACGAGCAGTACTTC
. TRBJ2-3 TRBV24-1 . CATSVPLGGPTDTQYF TGTGCCACCAGTGTTCCCTTGGGGGGTCCGACAGATACGCAGTATTTT
. TRBJ1-1 TRBV12-3/TRBV12-4 . CASSWYTEAFF TGTGCCAGCAGTTGGTACACTGAAGCTTTCTTT
TRBD1 TRBJ1-4 TRBV7-9 . CASSLDRGPEKLFF TGTGCCAGCAGCTTAGACAGGGGGCCTGAAAAACTGTTTTTT